A selection of T cell receptor beta chains follows, all from one sample in a study of T cells in localized non-small cell lung cancer. The method was immunoSEQ multiplex PCR; TCRdb's version includes in-frame clones alone and lacks a portion of them. The sample gives 4,000 to 6,500 clones, 33% of which show up once; approximately 8% is in the top ten. This specimen consisted of lung tumor tissue, obtained before any cancer treatment. Every receptor here comes from a female donor older than 55 with stage I lung adenocarcinoma. The CDR3 runs from the conserved cysteine through the conserved F or W. Fields, in order: D gene, J gene, V gene, clone size, CDR3 protein, CDR3 DNA. D genes are given only for firm matches. A row's size may be missing; if present it is once, few, many or a size class.

>NA|TRBJ2-3|TRBV7-2|NA
CASGQTSIDTQYF
TGTGCCAGTGGACAAACAAGTATAGATACGCAGTATTTT
>NA|TRBJ2-3|TRBV11-3|few
CASSPRGVTITDTQYF
TGTGCCAGCAGCCCGAGGGGGGTAACAATCACAGATACGCAGTATTTT
>NA|TRBJ1-1|TRBV9|NA
CASSNAPTEAFF
TGTGCCAGCAGCAATGCCCCCACTGAAGCTTTCTTT
>TRBD1|TRBJ2-1|TRBV14|NA
CASSLMDRSGEQFF
TGTGCCAGCAGCTTAATGGACAGGTCTGGTGAGCAGTTCTTC
>NA|TRBJ1-1|TRBV6-8|NA
CATKGVNTEAFF
TGTGCCACCAAAGGGGTGAACACTGAAGCTTTCTTT
>NA|TRBJ1-1|TRBV11-3|NA
CASSLVQVNTEAFF
TGTGCCAGCAGCTTAGTGCAAGTGAACACTGAAGCTTTCTTT
>NA|TRBJ1-1|TRBV5-1|NA
CASRRGGVDTEAFF
TGCGCCAGCAGAAGAGGAGGGGTAGACACTGAAGCTTTCTTT
>NA|TRBJ1-1|TRBV1|few
CASSQEGRGTEAFF
TGCGCCAGCAGCCAAGAAGGTAGGGGGACTGAAGCTTTCTTT
>NA|TRBJ2-5|TRBV19|NA
CASSIYGQETQYF
TGTGCCAGTAGTATCTACGGGCAAGAGACCCAGTACTTC
>NA|TRBJ2-3|TRBV19|few
CASSLGFRSMDTQYF
TGTGCCAGTTCTCTCGGTTTTCGTTCAATGGATACGCAGTATTTT
>NA|TRBJ2-7|TRBV7-5|many
CASSGTGTGFTGQYF
TGTGCCAGCAGCGGGACCGGGACAGGGTTTACGGGTCAGTACTTC
>NA|TRBJ2-5|TRBV18|NA
CASSEFRETQYF
TGTGCCAGCTCAGAATTTCGAGAGACCCAGTACTTC
>NA|TRBJ2-7|TRBV9|NA
CASIGDSNYEQYF
TGTGCCAGCATTGGTGACAGTAACTACGAGCAGTACTTC
>NA|TRBJ2-5|TRBV11-3|medium-sized
CASSLRSGGTYQETQYF
TGTGCCAGCAGCTTAAGGTCGGGGGGCACGTACCAAGAGACCCAGTACTTC
>TRBD1|TRBJ1-2|TRBV6-8|NA
CASRMGTDEYGYTF
TGTGCCAGCAGGATGGGGACAGACGAATATGGCTACACCTTC
>NA|TRBJ2-1|TRBV19|few
CASTYSRYNEQFF
TGTGCCAGTACCTACAGCCGGTACAATGAGCAGTTCTTC
>NA|TRBJ1-3|TRBV28|NA
CASSLIIRSGNTIYF
TGTGCCAGCAGTCTGATTATCAGGTCTGGAAACACCATATATTTT
>NA|TRBJ2-1|TRBV5-1|NA
CASRPTGTSYNEQFF
TGCGCCAGCAGACCGACGGGAACCTCCTACAATGAGCAGTTCTTC
>NA|TRBJ1-2|TRBV10-3|NA
CAISESGVRVYGYTF
TGTGCCATCAGTGAGTCAGGGGTGAGAGTCTATGGCTACACCTTC
>NA|TRBJ2-7|TRBV6-8|few
CASSYSAASYEQYF
TGTGCCAGCAGTTACTCGGCGGCCTCCTACGAGCAGTACTTC
>NA|TRBJ1-1|TRBV11-3|NA
CASSLGGRNTEAFF
TGTGCCAGCAGCTTGGGGGGACGGAACACTGAAGCTTTCTTT
>NA|TRBJ1-3|TRBV6-8|few
CASSYSHRGTGNTIYF
TGTGCCAGCAGTTACTCTCATCGGGGCACTGGAAACACCATATATTTT
>TRBD1|TRBJ1-2|TRBV6-8|medium-sized
CASSNLDRADYGYTF
TGTGCCAGCAGTAATTTGGACAGGGCGGACTATGGCTACACCTTC
>TRBD1|TRBJ1-4|TRBV11-3|medium-sized
CASSSSGGWDEKLFF
TGTGCCAGCAGCTCCTCAGGGGGTTGGGACGAAAAACTGTTTTTT
>NA|TRBJ1-3|TRBV28|few
CASSLVGASGNTIYF
TGTGCCAGCAGTTTAGTGGGGGCCTCTGGAAACACCATATATTTT
>NA|TRBJ1-1|TRBV9|NA
CASRPSGSVTEAFF
TGTGCCAGCAGGCCGTCGGGCAGCGTAACTGAAGCTTTCTTT
>TRBD1|TRBJ2-3|TRBV7-6|few
CASSPRQGTSTDTQYF
TGTGCCAGCAGCCCAAGACAGGGGACTAGCACAGATACGCAGTATTTT
>TRBD1|TRBJ1-2|TRBV9|medium-sized
CASSDTMGGQGHYGYTF
TGTGCCAGCAGCGATACCATGGGGGGACAGGGACACTATGGCTACACCTTC
>TRBD1|TRBJ1-5|TRBV7-6|few
CASSSQGGNQPQHF
TGTGCCAGCAGCTCCCAGGGGGGTAATCAGCCCCAGCATTTT
>TRBD1|TRBJ2-5|TRBV6-8|NA
CASSRTGTGGQETQYF
TGTGCCAGCAGTCGGACCGGGACAGGGGGCCAAGAGACCCAGTACTTC
>NA|TRBJ2-1|TRBV10-3|few
CAISERNNEQFF
TGTGCCATCAGTGAGAGGAACAATGAGCAGTTCTTC
>TRBD1|TRBJ1-1|TRBV6-8|few
CASSYGTGNTEAFF
TGTGCCAGCAGTTACGGGACAGGGAACACTGAAGCTTTCTTT
>TRBD1|TRBJ1-4|TRBV9|NA
CASSVAGTANEKLFF
TGTGCCAGCAGCGTAGCTGGGACAGCGAATGAAAAACTGTTTTTT
>NA|TRBJ2-7|TRBV25-1|NA
CASSELNHEQYF
TGTGCCAGCAGTGAATTGAACCACGAGCAGTACTTC
>TRBD1|TRBJ2-7|TRBV4-1|NA
CASSQAGGTGLEQYF
TGCGCCAGCAGCCAAGCTGGAGGGACAGGGCTGGAGCAGTACTTC
>TRBD1|TRBJ1-2|TRBV6-8|few
CASSSRDRGRSGYTF
TGTGCCAGCAGTTCCAGAGACAGGGGTAGGAGTGGCTACACCTTC
>NA|TRBJ2-5|TRBV11-1|NA
CASSRGARGSLGQETQYF
TGTGCCAGCAGCCGGGGGGCCCGGGGGTCCTTGGGCCAAGAGACCCAGTACTTC
>NA|TRBJ1-2|TRBV11-3|few
CASSLEAALYGYTF
TGTGCCAGCAGCTTAGAGGCAGCCCTCTATGGCTACACCTTC
>NA|TRBJ1-3|TRBV15|few
CATSNTPSPGNTIYF
TGTGCCACCAGCAATACCCCCTCCCCAGGAAACACCATATATTTT
>TRBD1|TRBJ2-7|TRBV29-1|NA
CSVGDRAYEQYF
TGCAGCGTTGGGGACAGGGCCTACGAGCAGTACTTC
>NA|TRBJ1-2|TRBV6-8|NA
CASSYSDGKGGYTF
TGTGCCAGCAGTTACTCGGACGGTAAAGGTGGCTACACCTTC
>TRBD2|TRBJ2-1|TRBV11-3|few
CASSLGGLASYNEQFF
TGTGCCAGCAGCCTGGGGGGACTAGCATCCTACAATGAGCAGTTCTTC
>NA|TRBJ1-6|TRBV19|NA
CASKEGLHSPLHF
TGTGCCAGTAAGGAGGGTTTGCATTCACCCCTCCACTTT
>TRBD2|TRBJ2-3|TRBV11-3|medium-sized
CASSWTWTSWTADTQYF
TGTGCCAGCAGCTGGACTTGGACTAGTTGGACGGCAGATACGCAGTATTTT
>NA|TRBJ1-5|TRBV28|NA
CASSLGGKQPQHF
TGTGCCAGCAGTTTGGGGGGGAAACAGCCCCAGCATTTT
>NA|TRBJ2-7|TRBV11-3|NA
CASSFGQKNYEQYF
TGTGCCAGCAGCTTCGGACAGAAAAACTACGAGCAGTACTTC
>NA|TRBJ2-7|TRBV11-3|many
CASSDPVRRSSYEQYF
TGTGCCAGCAGCGACCCTGTCCGGAGGAGCTCCTACGAGCAGTACTTC
>NA|TRBJ1-1|TRBV18|few
CASSPASAVLHAEAFF
TGTGCCAGCTCACCAGCTTCGGCAGTCCTGCACGCTGAAGCTTTCTTT
>NA|TRBJ1-2|TRBV5-1|NA
CASSSGANGGGYTF
TGCGCCAGCAGCTCGGGGGCCAACGGGGGTGGCTACACCTTC
>NA|TRBJ1-1|TRBV18|NA
CASSPNRVPVQAFF
TGTGCCAGCTCACCTAACAGGGTGCCGGTCCAAGCTTTCTTT